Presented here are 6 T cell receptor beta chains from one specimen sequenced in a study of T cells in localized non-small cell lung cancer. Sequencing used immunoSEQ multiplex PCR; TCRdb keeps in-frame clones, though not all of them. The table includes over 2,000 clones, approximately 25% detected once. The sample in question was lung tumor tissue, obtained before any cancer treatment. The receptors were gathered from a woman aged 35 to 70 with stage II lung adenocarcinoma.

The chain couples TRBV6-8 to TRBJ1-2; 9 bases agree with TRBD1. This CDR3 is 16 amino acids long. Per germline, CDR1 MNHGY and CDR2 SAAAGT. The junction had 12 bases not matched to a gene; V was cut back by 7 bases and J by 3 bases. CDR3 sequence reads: CASNPRGQGGDYGYTF. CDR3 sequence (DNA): TGTGCCAGCAACCCACGGGGACAGGGCGGGGACTATGGCTACACCTTC.

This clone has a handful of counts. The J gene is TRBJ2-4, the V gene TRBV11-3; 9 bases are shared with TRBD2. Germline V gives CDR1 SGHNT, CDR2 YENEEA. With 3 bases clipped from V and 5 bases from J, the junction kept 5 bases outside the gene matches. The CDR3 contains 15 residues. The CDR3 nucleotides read TGTGCCAGCAGCTTGGATGCGGGAGGGGAAAACATTCAGTACTTC. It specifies CASSLDAGGENIQYF.

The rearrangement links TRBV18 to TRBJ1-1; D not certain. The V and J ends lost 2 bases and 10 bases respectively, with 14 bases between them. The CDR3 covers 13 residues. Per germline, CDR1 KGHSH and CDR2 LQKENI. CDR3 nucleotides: TGTGCCAGCTCACCAGGTAGCCTAAACGGAGCTTTCTTT. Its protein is CASSPGSLNGAFF.

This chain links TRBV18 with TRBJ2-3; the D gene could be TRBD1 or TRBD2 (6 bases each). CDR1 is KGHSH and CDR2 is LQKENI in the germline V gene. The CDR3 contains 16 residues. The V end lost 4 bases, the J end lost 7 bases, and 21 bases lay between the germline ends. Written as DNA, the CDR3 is TGTGCCAGCTCACTCCGTGGGGGAACAGGGACTTATACGCAGTATTTT. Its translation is CASSLRGGTGTYTQYF. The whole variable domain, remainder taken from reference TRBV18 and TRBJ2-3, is NAGVMQNPRHLVRRRGQEARLRCSPMKGHSHVYWYRQLPEEGLKFMVYLQKENIIDESGMPKERFSAEFPKEGPSILRIQQVVRGDSAAYFCASSLRGGTGTYTQYFGPGTRLTVL.

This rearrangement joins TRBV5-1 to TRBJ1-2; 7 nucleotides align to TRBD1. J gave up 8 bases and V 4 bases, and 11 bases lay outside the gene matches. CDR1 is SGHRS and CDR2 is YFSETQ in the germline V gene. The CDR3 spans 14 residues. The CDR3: CASSRDSLQGGYTF. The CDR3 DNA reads TGCGCCAGCAGCCGGGACAGCCTTCAAGGCGGCTACACCTTC. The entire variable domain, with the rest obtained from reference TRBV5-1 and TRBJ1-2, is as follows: KAGVTQTPRYLIKTRGQQVTLSCSPISGHRSVSWYQQTPGQGLQFLFEYFSETQRNKGNFPGRFSGRQFSNSRSEMNVSTLELGDSALYLCASSRDSLQGGYTFGSGTRLTVV.

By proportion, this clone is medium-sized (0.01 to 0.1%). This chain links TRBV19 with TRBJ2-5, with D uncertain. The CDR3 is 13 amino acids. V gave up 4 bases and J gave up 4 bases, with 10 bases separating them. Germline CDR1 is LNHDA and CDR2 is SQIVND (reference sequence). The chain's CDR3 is CASSNTPTETQYF. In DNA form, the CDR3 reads TGTGCCAGTAGTAACACACCCACAGAGACCCAGTACTTC.